These 21 T cell receptor beta chains originate from one sample sequenced in a study of blood T cells in healthy people across ages. A sample-barcoded 5' primer and a J-beta primer mix were used in a second PCR of roughly 6 to 11 cycles. TCRdb redid the calling of the 5' RACE reads with MiXCR, one entry per CDR3 protein. The data hold 1.2 million to 1.5 million distinct CDR3 sequences, with approximately 63% observed a single time. Specimen: blood. The source is a man between 18 and 29 years old in good health.

This chain connects TRBV20-1 to TRBJ2-1; 10 positions agree with TRBD2. This CDR3 region has 15 residues. Losses at the gene ends were 3 bases for V and 1 base for J; bases not matched to a gene: 3. CDR1 and CDR2 from the germline V gene are DFQATT and SNEGSKA (reference sequence). CDR3 sequence (DNA): TGCAGTGCTAGGCAACTAGCGGGGTCCTACAATGAGCAGTTCTTC. Translated, it gives CSARQLAGSYNEQFF.

The V and J genes are TRBV3-1 and TRBJ1-6; D unclear. The germline CDR1 and CDR2 sequences are LGHDT and YNNKEL (reference sequence). CDR3 length: 15 amino acids. With 5 bases removed from V and 5 bases from J, the gap between germline ends came to 13 bases. DNA of the CDR3: TGTGCCAGCAGCGTAGGACCGCGGGATAATTCACCCCTCCACTTT. Encoded protein: CASSVGPRDNSPLHF. The whole variable domain, remainder taken from reference TRBV3-1 and TRBJ1-6, is DTAVSQTPKYLVTQMGNDKSIKCEQNLGHDTMYWYKQDSKKFLKIMFSYNNKELIINETVPNRFSPKSPDKAHLNLHINSLELGDSAVYFCASSVGPRDNSPLHFGNGTRLTVT.

The chain employs TRBV7-2 and TRBJ2-4; D tentatively fits TRBD1 or TRBD2 (5 bases each). V dropped 1 base and J dropped 6 bases, with 16 bases sitting between them. CDR1 SGHTA and CDR2 FQGNSA come from the germline V gene. This CDR3 spans 16 amino acids. CDR3 nucleotides: TGTGCCAGCAGCTTAGAAGGCGGACGGGGCTTAAACATTCAGTACTTC. Translating it yields CASSLEGGRGLNIQYF. The full variable domain, rest sourced from reference TRBV7-2 and TRBJ2-4, is GAGVSQSPSNKVTEKGKDVELRCDPISGHTALYWYRQSLGQGLEFLIYFQGNSAPDKSGLPSDRFSAERTGGSVSTLTIQRTQQEDSAVYLCASSLEGGRGLNIQYFGAGTRLSVL.

This sequence joins TRBV11-2 and TRBJ2-7, with D possibly TRBD2 on 7 matching bases. The V end lost 5 bases, the J end lost 0 bases, and 23 bases lay between the germline ends. The V gene's germline CDR1 is SGHAT and CDR2 FQNNGV. This CDR3 contains 18 residues. As DNA, the CDR3 is TGTGCCAGCAGCATCACGGGACACTTAGCGGGCAGCTCCTACGAGCAGTACTTC. Encoded protein: CASSITGHLAGSSYEQYF.

The rearrangement joins TRBV5-1 to TRBJ2-1; TRBD1 matches at 7 bases. The ends lost 2 bases at V and 7 bases at J; junction bases unmatched: 9. Per the germline V gene, CDR1 is SGHRS and CDR2 is YFSETQ. This CDR3 region has 15 residues. The CDR3 region has the DNA TGCGCCAGCAGCTTCCGACAGGGTTCGGGGAATGAGCAGTTCTTC. This translates into CASSFRQGSGNEQFF.

The chain couples TRBV28 to TRBJ1-6; D gene unclear. CDR1 is MDHEN and CDR2 is SYDVKM in the germline V gene. This CDR3 comprises 20 residues. Trimming cost V 5 bases and J 5 bases, with 28 bases left between them. CDR3 sequence: CASSKWVSLFLGRNNSPLHF. The CDR3 DNA reads TGTGCCAGCAGTAAATGGGTTTCGTTGTTCCTGGGTCGCAATAATTCACCCCTCCACTTT.

V gene TRBV5-1 combines with J gene TRBJ2-7; 9 bases fit TRBD1. This CDR3 is 14 amino acids long. In germline, CDR1 is SGHRS, CDR2 YFSETQ. V shed 5 bases, J shed 3 bases, and the junction held 6 bases outside the gene matches. CDR3 DNA sequence: TGCGCCAGCAGATCTCCGGGACAGGGCTACGAGCAGTACTTC. Translated: CASRSPGQGYEQYF.

The rearrangement joins TRBV7-8 to TRBJ1-4, with D possibly being TRBD1 (6 bases). V lost 4 bases and J lost 0, with 18 bases in between. The CDR3 is made up of 18 amino acids. The germline gives CDR1 SGHVS, CDR2 FQNEAQ. CDR3 coding DNA: TGTGCCAGCAGCTGGGCCCGACAGGACGAAACAACTAATGAAAAACTGTTTTTT. This codes for CASSWARQDETTNEKLFF. The full variable domain, with the rest looked up from reference TRBV7-8 and TRBJ1-4, is GAGVSQSPRYKVAKRGQDVALRCDPISGHVSLFWYQQALGQGPEFLTYFQNEAQLDKSGLPSDRFFAERPEGSVSTLKIQRTQQEDSAVYLCASSWARQDETTNEKLFFGSGTQLSVL.

The rearrangement uses TRBV12-3 or TRBV12-4 and TRBJ2-4; a weak D match, TRBD1 (6 bases). The end of the DNA is better explained by TRBJ2-7, so the J call may be wrong. This CDR3 is built from 14 residues. CDR3 protein: CASRGQSRTYEQYF. The CDR3, as DNA: TGTGCCAGCAGAGGACAGAGTAGGACCTACGAGCAGTACTTC.

This chain links TRBV29-1 with TRBJ2-3; 7 bases fit TRBD2. The CDR3 spans 16 residues. V gave up 1 base and J gave up 5 bases; unmatched junction bases: 12. Looked up from germline, CDR1 is SQVTM and CDR2 is ANQGSEA. The CDR3 region has the DNA TGCAGCGTTGAAGCGGTGGGGGGGGGTCAGATAGATACGCAGTATTTT. Encoded protein: CSVEAVGGGQIDTQYF.

The CDR3 loop reads CASSGIGDTQYF. DNA for the CDR3: TGTGCCAGCAGCGGGATCGGGGATACGCAGTATTTT. V gene TRBV7-8 combines with J gene TRBJ2-3; no reliable D call. There are 12 residues in the CDR3. Trimming removed 5 bases from V and 6 bases from J, with 9 bases in between. Germline-derived CDR1 and CDR2 are SGHVS and FQNEAQ.

This sequence joins TRBV12-3 or TRBV12-4 and TRBJ2-1; no clear D. CDR3 size: 16 residues. V was pared by 3 bases and J by 6 bases, with 18 bases between. The CDR3 loop is CASSFRAPQSRNEQFF. Written as DNA, the CDR3 is TGTGCCAGCAGTTTTAGGGCTCCCCAAAGCCGCAATGAGCAGTTCTTC.

The CDR3 DNA reads as TGTGCCAGCAGCCCTAGCGCGAATGTCGCAGATACGCAGTATTTT. Its protein is CASSPSANVADTQYF. The V gene is TRBV27, the J gene TRBJ2-3, with D possibly TRBD2 on 6 matching bases. The CDR3 totals 15 residues. Germline V gene lookup returns CDR1 MNHEY and CDR2 SMNVEV (reference sequence). V dropped 6 bases and J dropped 4 bases, with 17 bases sitting between them.

This chain uses TRBV29-1 with TRBJ2-5; a possible D gene is TRBD1 (5 bases). Trimming shortened V by 4 bases and J by 5 bases, and 8 bases separated the two germline ends. CDR1 is SQVTM and CDR2 is ANQGSEA in the germline V gene. The CDR3 has 11 amino acids. In DNA form, the CDR3 reads TGCAGCGTTGGACAGAAGGAGACCCAGTACTTC. Amino acid sequence: CSVGQKETQYF.

This clonotype has only a few counts. The chain is built from TRBV6-5 and TRBJ2-3, with TRBD1 as a possible D gene (6 bases). Germline CDR1 reads MNHEY; CDR2 reads SVGAGI. V was cut by 0 bases and J by 6 bases, with 7 bases left in between. CDR3 length: 13 amino acids. CDR3 amino acids: CASSYSRGDTQYF. The CDR3 coding sequence is TGTGCCAGCAGTTACTCGAGGGGGGATACGCAGTATTTT.

The rearrangement links TRBV6-5 to TRBJ2-1, with unresolved D. The J call may be mistaken, given a closer DNA end match to TRBJ2-7. Per germline, CDR1 MNHEY and CDR2 SVGAGI. This CDR3 has 14 residues. The CDR3 DNA reads as TGTGCCAGCAGCCCCGGCCGAGGCATCTACGAGCAGTACTTC. It encodes CASSPGRGIYEQYF.

The chain employs TRBV10-3 and TRBJ1-2, with a possible D match to TRBD1 (5 bases). V lost 7 bases and J lost 0, with 9 bases in between. Germline assignment: CDR1 ENHRY and CDR2 SYGVKD. The CDR3 is 13 amino acids. CDR3 sequence reads: CAITAGTNYGYTF. In nucleotides, the CDR3 is TGTGCCATCACTGCAGGGACTAACTATGGCTACACCTTC.

On this clonotype itself: An end of the junction differs from the germline gene, which may be a read error. This chain joins TRBV29-1 and TRBJ2-3; D possibly corresponds to TRBD2 (6 bases). Germline CDR1 is SQVTM and CDR2 is ANQGSEA. This CDR3 has 12 amino acids. DNA of the CDR3: TGCAACGTTGGAGGGCAGTTAGATACGCAGTATTTT. Translated, it gives CNVGGQLDTQYF.

The chain joins TRBV2 to TRBJ1-2, with 9 bases fitting TRBD1. Germline CDR1 reads SNHLY; CDR2 reads FYNNEI. The CDR3 has 14 residues. With 5 bases clipped from V and 3 bases from J, the junction kept 4 bases outside the gene matches. The CDR3, as DNA: TGTGCCAGCAGTAGGGACAGGGAATACTATGGCTACACCTTC. Translation: CASSRDREYYGYTF.

This rearrangement joins TRBV27 to TRBJ2-7; TRBD1 matches 9 bases. The V gene end was trimmed by 5 bases and the J gene end by 1 base; junction bases not matched to a gene: 9. The CDR3 covers 16 residues. CDR1 MNHEY and CDR2 SMNVEV come from the germline V gene (reference sequence). The CDR3 DNA reads TGTGCCAGCAGTGCCGACAGGGGGTGGACGTCCTACGAGCAGTACTTC. This sequence encodes CASSADRGWTSYEQYF.

This clonotype was seen only a few times. V is TRBV4-3 and J is TRBJ2-7; no firm D call. Trimming took off 3 bases at V and 0 bases at J, with 12 bases between the two ends. The CDR3 is 15 amino acids. Germline values: CDR1 LGHNA, CDR2 YSLEER. The CDR3 nucleotides are TGCGCCAGCAGCCAGGCTGGAGTGAGCTCCTACGAGCAGTACTTC. Translation: CASSQAGVSSYEQYF.